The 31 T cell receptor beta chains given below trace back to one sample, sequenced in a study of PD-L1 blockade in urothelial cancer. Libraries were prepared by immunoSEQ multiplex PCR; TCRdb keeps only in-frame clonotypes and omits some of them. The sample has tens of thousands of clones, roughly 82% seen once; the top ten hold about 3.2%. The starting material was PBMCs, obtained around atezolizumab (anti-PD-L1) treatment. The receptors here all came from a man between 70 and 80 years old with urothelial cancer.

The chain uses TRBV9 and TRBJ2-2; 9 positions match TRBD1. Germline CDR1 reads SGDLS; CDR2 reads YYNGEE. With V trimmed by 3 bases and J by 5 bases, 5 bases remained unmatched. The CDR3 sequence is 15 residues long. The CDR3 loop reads CASSEQGARTGELFF. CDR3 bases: TGTGCCAGCAGCGAACAGGGGGCGCGAACCGGGGAGCTGTTTTTT. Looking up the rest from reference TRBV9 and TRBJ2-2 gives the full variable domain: DSGVTQTPKHLITATGQRVTLRCSPRSGDLSVYWYQQSLDQGLQFLIQYYNGEERAKGNILERFSAQQFPDLHSELNLSSLELGDSALYFCASSEQGARTGELFFGEGSRLTVL.

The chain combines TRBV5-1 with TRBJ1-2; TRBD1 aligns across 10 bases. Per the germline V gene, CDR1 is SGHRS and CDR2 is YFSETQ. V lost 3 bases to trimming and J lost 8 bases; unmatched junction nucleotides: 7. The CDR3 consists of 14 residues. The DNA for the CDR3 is TGCGCCAGCAGCTCATGGACAGGGGGACAGGGCTACACCTTC. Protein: CASSSWTGGQGYTF.

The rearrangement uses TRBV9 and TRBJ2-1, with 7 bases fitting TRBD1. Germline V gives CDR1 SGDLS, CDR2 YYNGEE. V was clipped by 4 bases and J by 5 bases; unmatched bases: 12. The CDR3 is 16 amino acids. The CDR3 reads CASSLYRGSPNNEQFF. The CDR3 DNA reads TGTGCCAGCAGCCTATACAGGGGTTCCCCTAACAATGAGCAGTTCTTC.

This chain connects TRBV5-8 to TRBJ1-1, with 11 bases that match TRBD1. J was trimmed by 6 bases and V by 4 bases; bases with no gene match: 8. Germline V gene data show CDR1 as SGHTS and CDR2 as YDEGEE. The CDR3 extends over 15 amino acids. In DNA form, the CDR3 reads TGTGCCAGCAGCCAAACCACGGGACAGGGGGCTGAAGCTTTCTTT. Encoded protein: CASSQTTGQGAEAFF. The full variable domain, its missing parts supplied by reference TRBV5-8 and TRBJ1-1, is EAGVTQSPTHLIKTRGQQATLRCSPISGHTSVYWYQQALGLGLQFLLWYDEGEERNRGNFPPRFSGRQFPNYSSELNVNALELEDSALYLCASSQTTGQGAEAFFGQGTRLTVV.

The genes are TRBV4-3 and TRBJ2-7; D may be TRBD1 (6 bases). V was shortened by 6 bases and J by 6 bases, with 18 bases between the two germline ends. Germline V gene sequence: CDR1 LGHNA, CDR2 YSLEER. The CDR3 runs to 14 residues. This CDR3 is CASSSGRGLGEQYF. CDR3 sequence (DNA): TGCGCCAGCAGTTCAGGCAGGGGTCTGGGCGAGCAGTACTTC.

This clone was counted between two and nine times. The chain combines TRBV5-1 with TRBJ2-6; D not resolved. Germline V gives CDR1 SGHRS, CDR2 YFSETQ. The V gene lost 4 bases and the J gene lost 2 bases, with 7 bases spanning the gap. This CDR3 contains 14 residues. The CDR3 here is CASSLSTGANVLTF. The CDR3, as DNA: TGCGCCAGCAGCCTAAGTACTGGGGCCAACGTCCTGACTTTC. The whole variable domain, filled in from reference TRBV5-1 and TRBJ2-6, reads KAGVTQTPRYLIKTRGQQVTLSCSPISGHRSVSWYQQTPGQGLQFLFEYFSETQRNKGNFPGRFSGRQFSNSRSEMNVSTLELGDSALYLCASSLSTGANVLTFGAGSRLTVL.

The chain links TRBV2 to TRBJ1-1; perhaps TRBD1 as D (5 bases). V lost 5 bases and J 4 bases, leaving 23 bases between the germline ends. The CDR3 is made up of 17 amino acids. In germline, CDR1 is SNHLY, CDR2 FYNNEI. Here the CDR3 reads CASSLEGPIYAGTEAFF. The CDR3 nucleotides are TGTGCCAGCAGTCTGGAGGGGCCCATTTACGCGGGCACTGAAGCTTTCTTT.

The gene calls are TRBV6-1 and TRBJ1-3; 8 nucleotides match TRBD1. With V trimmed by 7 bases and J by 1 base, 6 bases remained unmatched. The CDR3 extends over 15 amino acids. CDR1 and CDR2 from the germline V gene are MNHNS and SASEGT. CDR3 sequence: CASKGRDRSGNTIYF. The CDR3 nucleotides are TGTGCCAGCAAAGGACGGGACAGGTCTGGAAACACCATATATTTT.

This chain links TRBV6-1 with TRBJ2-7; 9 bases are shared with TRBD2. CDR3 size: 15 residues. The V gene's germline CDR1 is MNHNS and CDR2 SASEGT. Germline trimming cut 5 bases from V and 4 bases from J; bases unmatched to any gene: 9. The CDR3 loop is CASSWLAGNQYEQYF. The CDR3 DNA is TGTGCCAGCAGTTGGCTAGCGGGGAATCAGTACGAGCAGTACTTC.

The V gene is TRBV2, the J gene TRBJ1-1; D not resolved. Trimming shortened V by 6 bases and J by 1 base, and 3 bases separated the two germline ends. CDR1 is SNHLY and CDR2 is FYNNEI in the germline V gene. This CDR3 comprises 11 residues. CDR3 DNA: TGTGCCAGCAGCAGGAACACTGAAGCTTTCTTT. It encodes CASSRNTEAFF. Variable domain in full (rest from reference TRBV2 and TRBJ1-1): EPEVTQTPSHQVTQMGQEVILRCVPISNHLYFYWYRQILGQKVEFLVSFYNNEISEKSEIFDDQFSVERPDGSNFTLKIRSTKLEDSAMYFCASSRNTEAFFGQGTRLTVV.

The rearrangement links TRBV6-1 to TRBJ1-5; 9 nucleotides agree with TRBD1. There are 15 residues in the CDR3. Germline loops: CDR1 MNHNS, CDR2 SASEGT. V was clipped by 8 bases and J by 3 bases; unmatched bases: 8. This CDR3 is CASHSGQGDNQPQHF. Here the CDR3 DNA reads TGTGCCAGCCACTCGGGACAGGGTGACAATCAGCCCCAGCATTTT.

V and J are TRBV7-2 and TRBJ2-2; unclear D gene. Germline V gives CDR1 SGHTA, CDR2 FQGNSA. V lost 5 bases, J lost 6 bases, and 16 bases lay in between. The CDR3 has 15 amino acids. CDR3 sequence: CASSLLTIGSGELFF. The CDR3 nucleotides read TGTGCCAGCAGCCTCCTCACGATCGGGTCCGGGGAGCTGTTTTTT. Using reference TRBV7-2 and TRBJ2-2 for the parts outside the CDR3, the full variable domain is GAGVSQSPSNKVTEKGKDVELRCDPISGHTALYWYRQSLGQGLEFLIYFQGNSAPDKSGLPSDRFSAERTGGSVSTLTIQRTQQEDSAVYLCASSLLTIGSGELFFGEGSRLTVL.

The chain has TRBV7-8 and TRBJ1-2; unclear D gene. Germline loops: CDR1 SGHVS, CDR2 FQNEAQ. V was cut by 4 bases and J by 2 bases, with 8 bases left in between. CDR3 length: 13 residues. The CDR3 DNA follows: TGTGCCAGCAGCTCACAGAAGAACTATGGCTACACCTTC. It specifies CASSSQKNYGYTF.

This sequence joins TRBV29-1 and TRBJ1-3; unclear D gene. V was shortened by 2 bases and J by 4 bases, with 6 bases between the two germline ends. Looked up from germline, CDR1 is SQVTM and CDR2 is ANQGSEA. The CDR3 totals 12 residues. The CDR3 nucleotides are TGCAGCGTTGAACAGTCGGGAAACACCATATATTTT. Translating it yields CSVEQSGNTIYF.

The CDR3 is CASSQDREVETQYF. CDR3 nucleotide sequence: TGTGCCAGCAGTCAAGACAGGGAGGTTGAGACCCAGTACTTC. V and J are TRBV7-3 and TRBJ2-5; the D gene is possibly TRBD1 (7 bases). The CDR3 runs 14 residues. CDR1 is SGHTA, CDR2 FQGTGA, per germline. The V end lost 6 bases, the J end lost 5 bases, and 16 bases lay between the germline ends. The whole variable domain, remainder taken from reference TRBV7-3 and TRBJ2-5, is GAGVSQTPSNKVTEKGKYVELRCDPISGHTALYWYRQSLGQGPEFLIYFQGTGAADDSGLPNDRFFAVRPEGSVSTLKIQRTERGDSAVYLCASSQDREVETQYFGPGTRLLVL.

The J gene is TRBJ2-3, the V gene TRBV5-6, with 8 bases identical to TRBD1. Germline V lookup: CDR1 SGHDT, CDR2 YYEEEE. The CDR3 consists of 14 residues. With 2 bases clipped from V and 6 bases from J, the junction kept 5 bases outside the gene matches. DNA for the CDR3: TGTGCCAGCAGCTTAGGACAGGGAGTCGATACGCAGTATTTT. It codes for CASSLGQGVDTQYF.

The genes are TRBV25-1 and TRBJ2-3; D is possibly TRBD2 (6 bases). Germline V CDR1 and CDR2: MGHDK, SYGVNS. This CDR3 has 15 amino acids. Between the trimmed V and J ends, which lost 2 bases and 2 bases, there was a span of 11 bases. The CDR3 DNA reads TGTGCCAGCAGTGAAAGCGGGCGATTCACAGATACGCAGTATTTT. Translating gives CASSESGRFTDTQYF. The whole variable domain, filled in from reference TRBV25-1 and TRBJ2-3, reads EADIYQTPRYLVIGTGKKITLECSQTMGHDKMYWYQQDPGMELHLIHYSYGVNSTEKGDLSSESTVSRIRTEHFPLTLESARPSHTSQYLCASSESGRFTDTQYFGPGTRLTVL.

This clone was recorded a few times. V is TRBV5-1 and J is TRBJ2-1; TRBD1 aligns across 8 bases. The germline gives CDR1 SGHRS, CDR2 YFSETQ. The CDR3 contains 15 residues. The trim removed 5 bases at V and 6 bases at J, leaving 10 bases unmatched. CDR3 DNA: TGCGCCAGCAGTTCATCCGGGACAGGTTTCAATGAGCAGTTCTTC. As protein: CASSSSGTGFNEQFF.

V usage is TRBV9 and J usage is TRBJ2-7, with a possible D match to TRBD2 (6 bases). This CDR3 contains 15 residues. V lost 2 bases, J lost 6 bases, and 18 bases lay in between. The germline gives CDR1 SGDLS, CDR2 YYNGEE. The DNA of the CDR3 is TGTGCCAGCAGCGTCGGGCTGAGGCAGGGAGGCGAGCAGTACTTC. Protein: CASSVGLRQGGEQYF.

For the CDR3, the DNA is TGTGCCAGCAGCTTTCGGACAGGCTACGAGCAGTACTTC. Residues: CASSFRTGYEQYF. The rearrangement uses TRBV9 and TRBJ2-7, with 7 nucleotides matching TRBD1. This CDR3 contains 13 residues. Germline V CDR1 and CDR2: SGDLS, YYNGEE. The J segment lost 3 bases and the V segment lost 4 bases, leaving 4 bases of the junction unmatched.

In nucleotides, the CDR3 is TGTGCCAGTAGTTCCCATAGCCGGACAGGCTCTGGAAACACCATATATTTT. This encodes CASSSHSRTGSGNTIYF. The chain joins TRBV19 to TRBJ1-3; TRBD1 matches at 7 bases. This CDR3 has 17 residues. Germline CDR1 LNHDA, CDR2 SQIVND (reference sequence). Losses at the gene ends were 5 bases for V and 0 bases for J; bases not matched to a gene: 10.

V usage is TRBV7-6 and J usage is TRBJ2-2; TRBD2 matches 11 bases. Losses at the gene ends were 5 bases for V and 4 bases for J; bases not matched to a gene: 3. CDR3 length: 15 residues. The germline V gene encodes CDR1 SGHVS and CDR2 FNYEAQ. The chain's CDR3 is CASSPGLAGTGELFF. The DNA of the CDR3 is TGTGCCAGCAGCCCTGGACTAGCGGGCACCGGGGAGCTGTTTTTT. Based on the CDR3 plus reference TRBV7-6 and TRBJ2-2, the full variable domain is GAGVSQSPRYKVTKRGQDVALRCDPISGHVSLYWYRQALGQGPEFLTYFNYEAQQDKSGLPNDRFSAERPEGSISTLTIQRTEQRDSAMYRCASSPGLAGTGELFFGEGSRLTVL.

The CDR3 nucleotides read TGCGCCAGCAGCCTTCTCCTGAGGGATCAGCCCCAGCATTTT. The encoded protein is CASSLLLRDQPQHF. J is TRBJ1-5 and V is TRBV4-1; no clear D gene. Germline CDR1 and CDR2: MGHRA and YSYEKL. Deletions cut 4 bases from V and 5 bases from J, with 12 bases between. This CDR3 spans 14 amino acids.

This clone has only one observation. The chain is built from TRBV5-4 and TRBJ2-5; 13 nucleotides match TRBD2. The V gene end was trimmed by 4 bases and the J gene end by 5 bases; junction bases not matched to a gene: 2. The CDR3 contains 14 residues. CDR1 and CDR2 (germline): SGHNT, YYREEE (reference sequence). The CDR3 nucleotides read TGTGCCAGCAGCCCGACTAGCGGGAGGGAGACCCAGTACTTC. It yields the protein CASSPTSGRETQYF.

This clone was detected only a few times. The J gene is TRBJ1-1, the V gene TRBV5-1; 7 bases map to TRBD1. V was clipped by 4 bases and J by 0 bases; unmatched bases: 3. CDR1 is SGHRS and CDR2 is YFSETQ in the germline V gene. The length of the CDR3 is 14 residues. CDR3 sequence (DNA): TGCGCCAGCAGCGGGGACAGCTTGAACACTGAAGCTTTCTTT. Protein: CASSGDSLNTEAFF.

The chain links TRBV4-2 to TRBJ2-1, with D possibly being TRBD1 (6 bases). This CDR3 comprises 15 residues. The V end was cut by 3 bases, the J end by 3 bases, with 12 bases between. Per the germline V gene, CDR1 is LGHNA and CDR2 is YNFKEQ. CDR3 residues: CASSQLADSYNEQFF. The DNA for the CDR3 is TGTGCCAGCAGCCAGCTGGCGGACAGCTACAATGAGCAGTTCTTC.

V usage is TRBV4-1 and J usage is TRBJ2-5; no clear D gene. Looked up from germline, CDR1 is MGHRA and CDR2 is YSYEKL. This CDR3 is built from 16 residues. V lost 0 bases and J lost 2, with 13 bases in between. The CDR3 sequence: CASSQDSAAPQETQYF. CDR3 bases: TGCGCCAGCAGCCAAGATTCGGCAGCGCCGCAAGAGACCCAGTACTTC.

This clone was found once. This CDR3 reads CASKASGRNEQFF. The DNA for the CDR3 is TGTGCCAGCAAAGCTAGCGGGAGAAATGAGCAGTTCTTC. The chain combines TRBV27 with TRBJ2-1; the match to TRBD2 covers 10 bases. Per germline, CDR1 MNHEY and CDR2 SMNVEV (reference sequence). Germline trimming cut 7 bases from V and 7 bases from J; bases unmatched to any gene: 4. There are 13 residues in the CDR3.

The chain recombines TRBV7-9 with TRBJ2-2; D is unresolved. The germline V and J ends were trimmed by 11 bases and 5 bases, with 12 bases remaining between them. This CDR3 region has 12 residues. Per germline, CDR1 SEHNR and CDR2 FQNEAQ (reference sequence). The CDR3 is CAGQASTGELFF. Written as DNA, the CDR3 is TGTGCCGGCCAGGCCTCGACCGGGGAGCTGTTTTTT.

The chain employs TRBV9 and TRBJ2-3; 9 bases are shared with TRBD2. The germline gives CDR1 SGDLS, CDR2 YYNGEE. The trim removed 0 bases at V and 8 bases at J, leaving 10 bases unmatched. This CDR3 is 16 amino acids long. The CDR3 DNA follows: TGTGCCAGCAGCGTAGGACTAGCGGTGGGTGGGTCTACGCAGTATTTT. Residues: CASSVGLAVGGSTQYF.

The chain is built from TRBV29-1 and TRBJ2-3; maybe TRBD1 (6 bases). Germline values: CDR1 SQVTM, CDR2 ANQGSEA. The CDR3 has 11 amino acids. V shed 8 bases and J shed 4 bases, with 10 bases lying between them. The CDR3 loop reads CSIRQADTQYF. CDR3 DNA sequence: TGCAGCATAAGACAGGCAGATACGCAGTATTTT.